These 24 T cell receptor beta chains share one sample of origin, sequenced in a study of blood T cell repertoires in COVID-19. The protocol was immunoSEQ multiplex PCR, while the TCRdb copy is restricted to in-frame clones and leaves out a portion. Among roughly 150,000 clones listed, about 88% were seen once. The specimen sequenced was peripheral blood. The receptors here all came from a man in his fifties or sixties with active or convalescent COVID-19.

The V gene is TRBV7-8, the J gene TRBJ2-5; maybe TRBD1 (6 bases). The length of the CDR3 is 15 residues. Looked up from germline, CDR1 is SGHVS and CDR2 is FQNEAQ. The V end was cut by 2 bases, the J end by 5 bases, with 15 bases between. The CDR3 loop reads CASSLSAVRGETQYF. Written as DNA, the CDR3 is TGTGCCAGCAGCTTAAGTGCGGTTAGGGGGGAGACCCAGTACTTC.

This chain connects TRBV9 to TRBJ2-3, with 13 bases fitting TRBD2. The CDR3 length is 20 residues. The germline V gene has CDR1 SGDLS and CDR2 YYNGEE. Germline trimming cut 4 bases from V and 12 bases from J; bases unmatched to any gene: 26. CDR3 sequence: CASSTSPGLAGSSAKLSQYF. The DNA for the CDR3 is TGTGCCAGCAGCACCTCACCGGGACTAGCGGGATCATCGGCTAAGCTTTCTCAGTATTTT.

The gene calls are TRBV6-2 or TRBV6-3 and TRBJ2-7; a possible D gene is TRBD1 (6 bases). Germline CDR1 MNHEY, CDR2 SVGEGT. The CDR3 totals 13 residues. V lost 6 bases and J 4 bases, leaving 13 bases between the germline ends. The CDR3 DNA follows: TGTGCCAGCAGCCCCGGACAGACTTACGAGCAGTACTTC. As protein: CASSPGQTYEQYF.

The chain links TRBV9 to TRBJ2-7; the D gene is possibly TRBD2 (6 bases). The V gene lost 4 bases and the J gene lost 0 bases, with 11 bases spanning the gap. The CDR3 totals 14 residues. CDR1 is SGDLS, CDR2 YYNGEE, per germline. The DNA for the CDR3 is TGTGCCAGCAGCCCCCGGGAGCGCTCCTACGAGCAGTACTTC. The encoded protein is CASSPRERSYEQYF.

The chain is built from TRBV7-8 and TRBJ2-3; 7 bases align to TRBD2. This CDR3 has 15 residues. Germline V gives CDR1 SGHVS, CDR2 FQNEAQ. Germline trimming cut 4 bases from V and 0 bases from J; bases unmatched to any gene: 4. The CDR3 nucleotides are TGTGCCAGCAGCTCTAGCGGTTCTAGCACAGATACGCAGTATTTT. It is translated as CASSSSGSSTDTQYF.

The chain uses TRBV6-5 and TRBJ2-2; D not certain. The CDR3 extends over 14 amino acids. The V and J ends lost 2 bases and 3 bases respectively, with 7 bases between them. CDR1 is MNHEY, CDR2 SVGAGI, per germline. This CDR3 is CASSYNGYTGELFF. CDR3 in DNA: TGTGCCAGCAGTTACAACGGGTACACCGGGGAGCTGTTTTTT.

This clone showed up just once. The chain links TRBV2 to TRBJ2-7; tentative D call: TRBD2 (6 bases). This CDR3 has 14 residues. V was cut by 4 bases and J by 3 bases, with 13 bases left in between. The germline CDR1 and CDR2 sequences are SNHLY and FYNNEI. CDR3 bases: TGTGCCAGCAGTGCTAGCGCTACACTCTACGAGCAGTACTTC. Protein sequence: CASSASATLYEQYF. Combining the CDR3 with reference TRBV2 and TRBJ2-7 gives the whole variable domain EPEVTQTPSHQVTQMGQEVILRCVPISNHLYFYWYRQILGQKVEFLVSFYNNEISEKSEIFDDQFSVERPDGSNFTLKIRSTKLEDSAMYFCASSASATLYEQYFGPGTRLTVT.

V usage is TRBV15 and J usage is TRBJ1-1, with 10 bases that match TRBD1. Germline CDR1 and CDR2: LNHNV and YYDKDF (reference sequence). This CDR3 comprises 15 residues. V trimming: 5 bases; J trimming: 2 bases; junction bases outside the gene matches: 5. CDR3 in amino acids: CATSPRTGGNTEAFF. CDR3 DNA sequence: TGTGCCACCAGCCCCCGGACAGGGGGAAACACTGAAGCTTTCTTT. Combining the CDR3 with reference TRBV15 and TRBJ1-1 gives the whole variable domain DAMVIQNPRYQVTQFGKPVTLSCSQTLNHNVMYWYQQKSSQAPKLLFHYYDKDFNNEADTPDNFQSRRPNTSFCFLDIRSPGLGDTAMYLCATSPRTGGNTEAFFGQGTRLTVV.

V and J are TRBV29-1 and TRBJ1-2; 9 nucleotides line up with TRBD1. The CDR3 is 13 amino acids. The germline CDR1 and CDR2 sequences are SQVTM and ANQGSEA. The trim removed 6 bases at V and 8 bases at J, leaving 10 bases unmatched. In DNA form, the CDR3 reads TGCAGCGTGACGTCCCGGGACAGGGCCGGCTACACCTTC. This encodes CSVTSRDRAGYTF.

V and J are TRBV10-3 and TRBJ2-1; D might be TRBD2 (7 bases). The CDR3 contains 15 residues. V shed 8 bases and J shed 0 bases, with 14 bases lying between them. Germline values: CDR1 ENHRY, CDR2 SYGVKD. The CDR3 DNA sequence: TGTGCCATCGAGGGGGGAGGGAGCTCCTACAATGAGCAGTTCTTC. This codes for CAIEGGGSSYNEQFF.

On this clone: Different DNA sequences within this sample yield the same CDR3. CDR3 loop: CASSYRTANTEAFF. The CDR3 nucleotides are TGTGCCAGCAGTTATCGGACAGCGAACACTGAAGCTTTCTTT. The V gene is TRBV6-5, the J gene TRBJ1-1, with D possibly matching TRBD1 (6 bases). V was pared by 3 bases and J by 1 base, with 9 bases between. Germline CDR1 is MNHEY and CDR2 is SVGAGI. The CDR3 extends over 14 amino acids.

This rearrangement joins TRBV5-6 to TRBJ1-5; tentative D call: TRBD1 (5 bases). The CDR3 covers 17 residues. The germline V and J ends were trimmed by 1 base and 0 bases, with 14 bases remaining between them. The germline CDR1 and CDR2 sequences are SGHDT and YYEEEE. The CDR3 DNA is TGTGCCAGCAGCTTGCTTGGGGTAGGGGCTAGCAATCAGCCCCAGCATTTT. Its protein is CASSLLGVGASNQPQHF.

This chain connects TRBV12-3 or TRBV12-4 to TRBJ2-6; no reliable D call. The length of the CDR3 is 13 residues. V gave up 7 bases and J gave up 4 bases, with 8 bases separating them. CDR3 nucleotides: TGTGCCAGCACACCGGTAGGGGCCAACGTCCTGACTTTC. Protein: CASTPVGANVLTF.

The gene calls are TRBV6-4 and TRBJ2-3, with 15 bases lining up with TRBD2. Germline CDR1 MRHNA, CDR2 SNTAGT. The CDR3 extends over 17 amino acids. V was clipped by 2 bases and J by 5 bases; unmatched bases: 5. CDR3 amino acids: CASSDRGLAGGQDTQYF. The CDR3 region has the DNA TGTGCCAGCAGTGACCGGGGACTAGCGGGGGGCCAAGATACGCAGTATTTT.

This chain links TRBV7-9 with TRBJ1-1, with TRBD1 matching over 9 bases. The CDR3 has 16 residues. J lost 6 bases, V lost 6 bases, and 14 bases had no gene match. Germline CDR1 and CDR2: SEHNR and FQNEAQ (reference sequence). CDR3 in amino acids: CASRITTGGDSSEAFF. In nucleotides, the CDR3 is TGTGCCAGCAGGATAACAACAGGGGGCGATTCCTCTGAAGCTTTCTTT.

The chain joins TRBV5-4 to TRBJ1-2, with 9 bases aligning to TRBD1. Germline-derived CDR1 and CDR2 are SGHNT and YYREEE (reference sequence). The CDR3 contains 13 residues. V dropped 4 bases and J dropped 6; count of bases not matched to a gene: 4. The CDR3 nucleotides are TGTGCCAGCAGCCTCGGACAGGGGCATGGCTACACCTTC. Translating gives CASSLGQGHGYTF.

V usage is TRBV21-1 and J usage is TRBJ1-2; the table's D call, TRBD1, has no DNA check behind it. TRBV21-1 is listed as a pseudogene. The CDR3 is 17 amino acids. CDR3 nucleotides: TGTGCCAGCAGCCCCATCTTTGTGTCAGGGGGCGGCTATGGCTACACCTTC. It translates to CASSPIFVSGGGYGYTF.

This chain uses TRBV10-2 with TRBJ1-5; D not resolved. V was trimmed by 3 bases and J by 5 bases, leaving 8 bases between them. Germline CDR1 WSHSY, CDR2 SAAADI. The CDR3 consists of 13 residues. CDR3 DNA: TGCGCCAGCAGTGATGGAGGGTATCAGCCCCAGCATTTT. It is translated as CASSDGGYQPQHF.

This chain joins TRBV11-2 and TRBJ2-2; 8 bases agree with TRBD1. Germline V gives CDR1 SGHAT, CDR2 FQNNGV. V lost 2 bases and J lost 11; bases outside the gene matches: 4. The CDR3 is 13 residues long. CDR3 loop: CASSLQGARELFF. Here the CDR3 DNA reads TGTGCCAGCAGCTTACAGGGGGCGAGAGAGCTGTTTTTT.

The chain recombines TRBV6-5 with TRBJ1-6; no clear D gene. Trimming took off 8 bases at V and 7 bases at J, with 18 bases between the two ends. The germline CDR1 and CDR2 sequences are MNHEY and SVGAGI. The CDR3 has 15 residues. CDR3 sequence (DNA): TGTGCCAGCTCGACTATCCAGGACGGAAATTCACCCCTCCACTTT. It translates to CASSTIQDGNSPLHF.

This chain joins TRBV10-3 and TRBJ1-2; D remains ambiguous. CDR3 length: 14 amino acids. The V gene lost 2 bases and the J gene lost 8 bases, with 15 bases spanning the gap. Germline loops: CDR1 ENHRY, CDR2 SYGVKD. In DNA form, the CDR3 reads TGTGCCATCAGTGAGAGCGGCAATTTTATGGGCTACACCTTC. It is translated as CAISESGNFMGYTF.

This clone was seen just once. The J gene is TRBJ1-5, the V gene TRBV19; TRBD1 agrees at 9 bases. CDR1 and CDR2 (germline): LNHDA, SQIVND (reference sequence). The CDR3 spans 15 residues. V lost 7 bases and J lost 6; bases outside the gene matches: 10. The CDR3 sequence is CASKADRGPGQPQHF. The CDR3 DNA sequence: TGTGCCAGTAAGGCGGACAGGGGTCCGGGTCAGCCCCAGCATTTT. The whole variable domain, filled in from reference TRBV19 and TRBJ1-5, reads DGGITQSPKYLFRKEGQNVTLSCEQNLNHDAMYWYRQDPGQGLRLIYYSQIVNDFQKGDIAEGYSVSREKKESFPLTVTSAQKNPTAFYLCASKADRGPGQPQHFGDGTRLSIL.

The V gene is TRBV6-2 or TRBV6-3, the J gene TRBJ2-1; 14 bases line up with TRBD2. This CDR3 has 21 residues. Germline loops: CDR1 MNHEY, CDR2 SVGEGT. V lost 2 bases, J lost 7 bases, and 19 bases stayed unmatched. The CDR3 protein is CASSYPSGLAGGPTRLNEQFF. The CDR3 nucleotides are TGTGCCAGCAGTTACCCATCCGGACTAGCGGGAGGACCTACTCGTCTAAATGAGCAGTTCTTC.

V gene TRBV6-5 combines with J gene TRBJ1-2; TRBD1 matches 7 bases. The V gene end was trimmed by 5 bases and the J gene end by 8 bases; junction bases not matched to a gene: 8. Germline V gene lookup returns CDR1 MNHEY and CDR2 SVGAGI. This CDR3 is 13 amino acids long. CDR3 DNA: TGTGCCAGCAGTCCGGACAGGTCTGGCGGCTACACCTTC. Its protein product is CASSPDRSGGYTF.